The sequence of this TCR beta chain was determined in a study of cytomegalovirus exposure and HLA in healthy donors. On the study more broadly: A previous analysis identified 95 million to 140 million unique TCR beta sequences derived from 180 million or so T cells. Whole-study results and caveats: Listed as cytomegalovirus-associated were 164 TCR beta chains. What a later analysis reportedly showed was that an Asian-associated ancestry cluster had fewer N-insertions than the approximately 700-donor mean. Most TCRs appeared rarely, but some public TCRs recurred in many donors.

PCR used 60 Vbeta primers and 13 Jbeta primers. Here immunoSEQ multiplex PCR was the method, and the copy in TCRdb shows in-frame clones only, minus some. The table has fewer than 150,000 clones, 75% to 85% seen once; the top ten hold 1%. The CDR3 loop spans 15 amino acids. V was pared by 7 bases and J by 6 bases, with 19 bases between. Germline values: CDR1 MNHEY, CDR2 SMNVEV (reference sequence). Of note for this clone: Its antigen is unidentified.

This receptor was identified in a man aged 35 to 55 in good health and CMV-seronegative. Sequencing was carried out using PBMCs. The chain links TRBV27 to TRBJ1-5, with D perhaps matching TRBD1 (6 bases). The CDR3 reads CASTKEGGLGQPQHF. The CDR3 DNA is TGTGCCAGCACGAAGGAGGGGGGGCTTGGTCAGCCCCAGCATTTT.